This record covers a single T cell receptor (beta chain). Its cognate antigen is unknown. This specimen comes from a study of T cell responses to AZD1222 COVID-19 vaccine. CDR3 length equals 14 residues. Germline CDR1 is MNHEY and CDR2 is SMNVEV (reference sequence). The V gene lost 2 bases and the J gene lost 2 bases, with 9 bases spanning the gap. Notes on the study in general: Mapped onto spike, vaccine-associated CD4 TCRs spanned it and were dominant at 160-218 and 743-854. White British people made up most donors, females outnumbered males, and clonal diversity was possibly underestimated. Increased Spike-specific TCR breadth and depth were observed after two AZD1222 doses. Reportedly, nearly half of unique spike TCRs recognized epitopes outside B.1.351/B.1.1.7 mutations.

Measured with immunoSEQ multiplex PCR; TCRdb has only the in-frame clones, and not every one. This sample has 110,000 or so clones, with 70% to 90% found just once. Sample: peripheral blood, taken 28 days after the second AZD1222 dose. The clonotype was recovered from an adult who received the AZD1222 COVID-19 vaccine. The chain is built from TRBV27 and TRBJ1-1, with D hard to call. CDR3 nucleotides: TGTGCCAGCAGTTTAGGAGGCTCCAACACTGAAGCTTTCTTT. Protein: CASSLGGSNTEAFF.